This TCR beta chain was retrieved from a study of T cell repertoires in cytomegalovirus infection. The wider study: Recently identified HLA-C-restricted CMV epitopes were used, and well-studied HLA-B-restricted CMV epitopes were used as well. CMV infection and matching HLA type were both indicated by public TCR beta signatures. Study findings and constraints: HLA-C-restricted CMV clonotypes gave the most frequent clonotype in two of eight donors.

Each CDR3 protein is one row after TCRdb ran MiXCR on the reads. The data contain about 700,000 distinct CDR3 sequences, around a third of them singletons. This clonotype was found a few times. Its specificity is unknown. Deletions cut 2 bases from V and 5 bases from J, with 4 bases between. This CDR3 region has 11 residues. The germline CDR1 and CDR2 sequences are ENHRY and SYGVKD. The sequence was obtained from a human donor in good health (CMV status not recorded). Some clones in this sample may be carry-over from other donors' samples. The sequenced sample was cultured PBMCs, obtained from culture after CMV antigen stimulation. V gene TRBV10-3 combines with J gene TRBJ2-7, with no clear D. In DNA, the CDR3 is TGTGCCATCAGTGAGAATGACGAGCAGTACTTC. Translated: CAISENDEQYF.